These 5 T cell receptor beta chains originate from one sample sequenced in a study of T cells in Graves' hyperthyroidism and ophthalmopathy. TCR beta CDR3 region amplification was performed from RNA transcripts. The HTBI primer set served for first-round RT-PCR of the TCR CDR3. One entry per CDR3 protein, called by TCRdb with MiXCR from the multiplex PCR reads. The data contain about 160,000 distinct CDR3 sequences, over 7.5% of them singletons. The sample taken for sequencing was blood. The receptors come from a young woman with Graves' hyperthyroidism that later progressed to Graves' ophthalmopathy.

This clonotype was seen at least ten times. The chain employs TRBV6-2 or TRBV6-3 and TRBJ2-7; 12 bases align to TRBD2. The V and J ends lost 0 bases and 3 bases, in that order; junction bases with no gene match: 0. CDR3 length: 15 residues. Germline loops: CDR1 MNHEY, CDR2 SVGEGT. CDR3 sequence reads: CASSYSTSGSYEQYF. CDR3 DNA sequence: TGTGCCAGCAGTTACTCGACTAGCGGGAGCTACGAGCAGTACTTC.

The chain employs TRBV13 and TRBJ2-4; TRBD2 might be the D (5 bases). The CDR3 is 14 residues long. Per germline, CDR1 PRHDT and CDR2 FYEKMQ (reference sequence). The ends were cut back, 4 bases at V and 5 bases at J, with 12 bases in the middle. The CDR3 is CASSSTRVQNIQYF. The DNA for the CDR3 is TGTGCCAGCAGCTCCACGAGGGTCCAAAACATTCAGTACTTC.

The chain couples TRBV6-4 to TRBJ2-3, with 7 bases matching TRBD2. V trimming: 2 bases; J trimming: 0 bases; junction bases outside the gene matches: 2. The CDR3 is 15 amino acids. The germline V gene encodes CDR1 MRHNA and CDR2 SNTAGT. The CDR3 is CASSDGGGSTDTQYF. CDR3 nucleotide sequence: TGTGCCAGCAGTGACGGGGGAGGGAGCACAGATACGCAGTATTTT.

CDR3 DNA: TGTGCCAGCAGCCCAACATTGGGACAGATGAACACCGGGGAGCTGTTTTTT. Translation gives CASSPTLGQMNTGELFF. This rearrangement joins TRBV4-2 to TRBJ2-2, with TRBD1 identical over 7 bases. Per the germline V gene, CDR1 is LGHNA and CDR2 is YNFKEQ. CDR3 size: 17 residues. J was trimmed by 1 base and V by 4 bases; bases with no gene match: 9.

J is TRBJ2-5 and V is TRBV5-6; TRBD2 might be the D (5 bases). Between the trimmed V and J ends, which lost 4 bases and 5 bases, there was a span of 15 bases. This CDR3 has 14 residues. The germline gives CDR1 SGHDT, CDR2 YYEEEE. The CDR3 DNA sequence: TGTGCCAGCAGCCTAGGACTGTCACGGGAGACCCAGTACTTC. It is translated as CASSLGLSRETQYF. Filled out from reference TRBV5-6 and TRBJ2-5, the complete variable domain reads DAGVTQSPTHLIKTRGQQVTLRCSPKSGHDTVSWYQQALGQGPQFIFQYYEEEERQRGNFPDRFSGHQFPNYSSELNVNALLLGDSALYLCASSLGLSRETQYFGPGTRLLVL.